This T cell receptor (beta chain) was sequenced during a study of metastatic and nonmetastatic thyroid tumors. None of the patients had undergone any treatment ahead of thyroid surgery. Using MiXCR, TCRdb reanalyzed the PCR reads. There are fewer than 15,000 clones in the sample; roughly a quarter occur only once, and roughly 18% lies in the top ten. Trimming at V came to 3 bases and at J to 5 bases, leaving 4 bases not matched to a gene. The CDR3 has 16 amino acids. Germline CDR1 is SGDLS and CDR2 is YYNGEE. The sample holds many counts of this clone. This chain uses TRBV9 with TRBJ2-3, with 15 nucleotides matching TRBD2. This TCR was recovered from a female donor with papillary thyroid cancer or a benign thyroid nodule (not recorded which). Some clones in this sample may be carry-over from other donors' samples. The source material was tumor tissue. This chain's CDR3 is CASSAGLAGGLDTQYF. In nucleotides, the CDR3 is TGTGCCAGCAGCGCGGGACTAGCGGGGGGTTTAGATACGCAGTATTTT.